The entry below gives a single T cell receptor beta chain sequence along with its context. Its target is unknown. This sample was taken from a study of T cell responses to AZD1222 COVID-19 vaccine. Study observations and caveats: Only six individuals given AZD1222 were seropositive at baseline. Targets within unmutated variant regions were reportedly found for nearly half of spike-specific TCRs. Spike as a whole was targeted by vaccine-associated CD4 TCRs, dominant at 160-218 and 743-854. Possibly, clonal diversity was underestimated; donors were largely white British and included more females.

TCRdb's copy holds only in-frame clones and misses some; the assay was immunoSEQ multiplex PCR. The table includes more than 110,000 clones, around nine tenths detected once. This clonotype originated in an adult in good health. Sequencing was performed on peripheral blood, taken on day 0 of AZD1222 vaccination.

CDR3 nucleotides: TGCGCCAGCAGCCTCCGGACAGGGGCGGACTACGAGCAGTACTTC. It is translated as CASSLRTGADYEQYF. The V call is TRBV5-1, the J call TRBJ2-7; 9 bases match TRBD1. The CDR3 has 15 residues. Unmatched junction bases numbered 8, after V lost 4 bases and J lost 3 bases. Germline V gene data show CDR1 as SGHRS and CDR2 as YFSETQ.